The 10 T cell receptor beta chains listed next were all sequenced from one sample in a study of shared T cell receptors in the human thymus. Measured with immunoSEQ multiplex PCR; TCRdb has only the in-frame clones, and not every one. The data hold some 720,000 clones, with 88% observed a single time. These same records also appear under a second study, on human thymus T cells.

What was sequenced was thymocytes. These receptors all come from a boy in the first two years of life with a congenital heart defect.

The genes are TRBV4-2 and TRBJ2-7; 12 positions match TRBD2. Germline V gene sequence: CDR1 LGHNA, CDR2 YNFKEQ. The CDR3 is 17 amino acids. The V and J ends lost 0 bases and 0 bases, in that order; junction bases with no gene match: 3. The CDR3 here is CASSQDLAGGSSYEQYF. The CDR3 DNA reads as TGTGCCAGCAGCCAAGATCTAGCGGGAGGGAGCTCCTACGAGCAGTACTTC.

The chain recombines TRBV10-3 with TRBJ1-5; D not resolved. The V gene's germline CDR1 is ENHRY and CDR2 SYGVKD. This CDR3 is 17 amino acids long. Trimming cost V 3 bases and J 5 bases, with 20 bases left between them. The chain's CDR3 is CAISEGYRMTTHQPQHF. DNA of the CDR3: TGTGCCATCAGTGAAGGTTACCGGATGACGACTCATCAGCCCCAGCATTTT.

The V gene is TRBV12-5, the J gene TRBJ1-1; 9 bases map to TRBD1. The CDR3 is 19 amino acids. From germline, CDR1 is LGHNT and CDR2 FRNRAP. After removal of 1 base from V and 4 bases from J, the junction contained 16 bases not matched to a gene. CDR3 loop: CASGLESTGQGTGSTEAFF. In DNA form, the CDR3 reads TGTGCTAGTGGTTTGGAAAGCACAGGACAGGGGACTGGGAGCACTGAAGCTTTCTTT.

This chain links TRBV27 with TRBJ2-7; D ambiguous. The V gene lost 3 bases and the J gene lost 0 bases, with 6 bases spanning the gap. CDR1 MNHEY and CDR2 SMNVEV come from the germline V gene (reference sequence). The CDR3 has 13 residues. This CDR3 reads CASSFVSSYEQYF. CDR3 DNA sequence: TGTGCCAGCAGTTTTGTTAGCTCCTACGAGCAGTACTTC.

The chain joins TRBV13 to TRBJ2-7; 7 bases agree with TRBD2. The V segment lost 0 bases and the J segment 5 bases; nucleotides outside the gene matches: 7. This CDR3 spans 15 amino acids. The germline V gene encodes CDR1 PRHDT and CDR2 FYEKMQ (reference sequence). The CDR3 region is CASSLGLGGAHEQYF. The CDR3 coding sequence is TGTGCCAGCAGCTTAGGCCTGGGAGGGGCCCACGAGCAGTACTTC.

CDR3 nucleotides: TGCGCCAGCAGTGCCGGGACACGTCACCGGGTGCGCAATCAGCCCCAGCATTTT. This gives the protein CASSAGTRHRVRNQPQHF. This chain links TRBV10-2 with TRBJ1-5; D is possibly TRBD1 (6 bases). Germline V lookup: CDR1 WSHSY, CDR2 SAAADI. Trimming took 4 bases from V and 2 from J, leaving 21 bases between them. CDR3 length: 18 residues.

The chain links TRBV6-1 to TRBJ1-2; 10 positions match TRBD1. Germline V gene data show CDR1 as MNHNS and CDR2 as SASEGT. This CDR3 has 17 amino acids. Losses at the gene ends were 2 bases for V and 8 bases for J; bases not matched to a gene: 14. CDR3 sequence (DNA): TGTGCCAGCAGTGAAAGGCCCCACGACAGGGGGCCAGAGGGCTACACCTTC. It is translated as CASSERPHDRGPEGYTF.

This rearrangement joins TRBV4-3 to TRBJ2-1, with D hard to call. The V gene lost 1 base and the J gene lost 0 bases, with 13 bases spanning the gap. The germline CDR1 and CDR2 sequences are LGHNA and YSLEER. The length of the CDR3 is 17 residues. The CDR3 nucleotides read TGCGCCAGCAGCCAAGCGCGAGGTCCCTGCTCCTACAATGAGCAGTTCTTC. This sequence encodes CASSQARGPCSYNEQFF.

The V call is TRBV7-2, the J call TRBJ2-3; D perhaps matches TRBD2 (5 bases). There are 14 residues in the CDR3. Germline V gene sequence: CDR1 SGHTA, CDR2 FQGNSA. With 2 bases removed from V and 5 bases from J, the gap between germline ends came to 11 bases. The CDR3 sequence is CASSLMRVGDTQYF. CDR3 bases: TGTGCCAGCAGCTTAATGAGGGTTGGAGATACGCAGTATTTT.

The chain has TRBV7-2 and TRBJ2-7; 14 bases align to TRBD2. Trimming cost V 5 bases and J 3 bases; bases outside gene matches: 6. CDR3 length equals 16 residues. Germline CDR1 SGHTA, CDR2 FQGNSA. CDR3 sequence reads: CASSRRTSGRRYEQYF. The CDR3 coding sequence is TGTGCCAGCAGCAGACGGACTAGCGGGAGGCGCTACGAGCAGTACTTC.